The rows below give T cell receptor beta chains drawn from one sample of a study of T-cell memory formation after mild COVID-19. Via MiXCR, TCRdb re-called the 5' RACE reads, giving one row per CDR3 protein. Of 250,000 to 300,000 distinct CDR3 sequences in the sample, around 15% were seen once. Sequencing was carried out using PBMCs or a T cell subset sorted from them (not recorded which). The receptors stem from a man between 18 and 29 years old who had mild COVID-19 (a few samples of this study predate the infection). Cell type and time point are not known. Each CDR3 is given with its conserved first and last residue. Fields, in order: D gene, clone size, V gene, J gene, CDR3 protein, CDR3 DNA. A D gene is named only where the DNA matches it firmly. The size of a clone is reported for some rows only, either as once, few or many, or as a class for expanded clones.

D: .; size: few; V: TRBV5-5; J: TRBJ1-1; CDR3: CASSLVDGATEAFF; DNA: TGTGCCAGCAGCTTGGTCGATGGGGCAACTGAAGCTTTCTTT
D: .; size: .; V: TRBV15; J: TRBJ2-6; CDR3: CATSTRGSGANVLTF; DNA: TGTGCCACCAGCACGAGGGGCTCTGGGGCCAACGTCCTGACTTTC
D: .; size: few; V: TRBV7-8; J: TRBJ1-5; CDR3: CASSTGTLYQPQHF; DNA: TGTGCCAGCAGCACCGGGACACTTTATCAGCCCCAGCATTTT
D: TRBD1; size: .; V: TRBV12-3/TRBV12-4; J: TRBJ2-1; CDR3: CASSFEGQGDPQFF; DNA: TGTGCCAGCAGTTTCGAAGGACAGGGGGATCCTCAGTTCTTC
D: .; size: .; V: TRBV24-1; J: TRBJ2-1; CDR3: CATRGLMGAGEQFF; DNA: TGTGCCACCCGCGGGTTGATGGGGGCTGGTGAGCAGTTCTTC
D: TRBD1; size: few; V: TRBV5-6; J: TRBJ2-4; CDR3: CASILRQGGGIQYF; DNA: TGTGCCAGCATCCTCAGACAGGGCGGCGGCATTCAGTACTTC
D: .; size: .; V: TRBV19; J: TRBJ1-1; CDR3: CASSFSLQTFF; DNA: TGTGCCAGTAGTTTCTCCCTCCAAACCTTCTTT
D: TRBD1; size: few; V: TRBV18; J: TRBJ2-7; CDR3: CASSPAGGNHEQYF; DNA: TGTGCCAGCTCACCGGCAGGGGGTAACCACGAGCAGTACTTC
D: .; size: once; V: TRBV24-1; J: TRBJ2-2; CDR3: CATSDGRDTGELFF; DNA: TGTGCCACCAGTGACGGCAGGGACACCGGGGAGCTGTTTTTT
D: .; size: .; V: TRBV10-3; J: TRBJ2-3; CDR3: CAIKTGTTYADTQYF; DNA: TGTGCCATCAAAACCGGGACCACCTACGCAGATACGCAGTATTTT
D: .; size: few; V: TRBV4-1; J: TRBJ2-5; CDR3: CASSQRGAGQETQYF; DNA: TGCGCCAGCAGCCAAAGGGGGGCAGGACAAGAGACCCAGTACTTC
D: .; size: .; V: TRBV15; J: TRBJ2-7; CDR3: CATSRDRGRAYEQYF; DNA: TGTGCCACCAGCAGAGATCGGGGCAGAGCCTACGAGCAGTACTTC
D: .; size: many; V: TRBV12-3/TRBV12-4; J: TRBJ1-5; CDR3: CASSFGRQGNQPQHF; DNA: TGTGCCAGCAGTTTCGGACGACAGGGCAATCAGCCCCAGCATTTT
D: .; size: many; V: TRBV20-1; J: TRBJ2-2; CDR3: CSVLLPTSTGELFF; DNA: TGCAGTGTTTTACTACCAACAAGCACCGGGGAGCTGTTTTTT
D: .; size: few; V: TRBV2; J: TRBJ2-2; CDR3: CASRKNTGELFF; DNA: TGTGCCAGCCGCAAAAACACCGGGGAGCTGTTTTTT
D: .; size: .; V: TRBV6-5; J: TRBJ1-5; CDR3: CATRQTEYSNQPQHF; DNA: TGTGCCACGCGCCAGACCGAATATAGCAATCAGCCCCAGCATTTT
D: .; size: .; V: TRBV25-1; J: TRBJ1-2; CDR3: CASSERQGYGYTF; DNA: TGTGCCAGCAGTGAGCGCCAGGGCTATGGCTACACCTTC
D: .; size: many; V: TRBV4-2; J: TRBJ2-5; CDR3: CASSQDGRPETQYF; DNA: TGTGCCAGCAGCCAAGATGGGCGTCCTGAGACCCAGTACTTC
D: .; size: .; V: TRBV6-2/TRBV6-3; J: TRBJ1-5; CDR3: CASNPQGYSNQPQHF; DNA: TGTGCCAGCAATCCTCAGGGTTATAGCAATCAGCCCCAGCATTTT
D: .; size: few; V: TRBV5-4; J: TRBJ1-4; CDR3: CASSLDVSGKLFF; DNA: TGTGCCAGCAGCTTGGATGTTAGCGGAAAACTGTTTTTT
D: .; size: .; V: TRBV7-3; J: TRBJ1-1; CDR3: CASSLTGGPNTEAFF; DNA: TGTGCCAGCAGCTTAACCGGGGGTCCCAACACTGAAGCTTTCTTT
D: .; size: .; V: TRBV28; J: TRBJ2-3; CDR3: CASSRSTGGTRTQYF; DNA: TGTGCCAGCAGTCGATCGACAGGAGGGACCCGTACGCAGTATTTT
D: TRBD1; size: .; V: TRBV5-4; J: TRBJ2-3; CDR3: CASPGQSTDTQYF; DNA: TGTGCCAGCCCGGGACAGAGCACAGATACGCAGTATTTT
D: .; size: .; V: TRBV11-2; J: TRBJ2-1; CDR3: CASSVQGRGDNEQFF; DNA: TGTGCCAGCAGCGTCCAGGGTAGGGGCGACAATGAGCAGTTCTTC
D: .; size: .; V: TRBV7-9; J: TRBJ2-5; CDR3: CASSLARDRQETQYF; DNA: TGTGCCAGCAGCTTAGCGCGGGACAGACAAGAGACCCAGTACTTC
D: .; size: few; V: TRBV7-2; J: TRBJ2-5; CDR3: CASSLGGQKWETQYF; DNA: TGTGCCAGCAGCTTAGGGGGCCAGAAATGGGAGACCCAGTACTTC
D: TRBD1; size: few; V: TRBV12-3/TRBV12-4; J: TRBJ2-3; CDR3: CASSKLGTAPLDTQYF; DNA: TGTGCCAGCAGTAAACTCGGGACAGCTCCCCTAGATACGCAGTATTTT
D: TRBD1; size: many; V: TRBV4-3; J: TRBJ1-1; CDR3: CASSHLGTANTEAFF; DNA: TGCGCCAGCAGCCACCTCGGGACAGCGAACACTGAAGCTTTCTTT
D: .; size: .; V: TRBV12-3/TRBV12-4; J: TRBJ2-3; CDR3: CASVPRGRPSTDTQYF; DNA: TGTGCCAGCGTCCCGCGGGGTCGTCCTAGCACAGATACGCAGTATTTT
D: TRBD1; size: few; V: TRBV7-9; J: TRBJ2-1; CDR3: CASSHIPGQGGLEQFF; DNA: TGTGCCAGCAGCCATATTCCGGGACAGGGGGGCTTAGAGCAGTTCTTC
D: .; size: .; V: TRBV18; J: TRBJ2-1; CDR3: CASSPHKRDEQFF; DNA: TGTGCCAGCTCACCACACAAGAGGGATGAGCAGTTCTTC
D: TRBD2; size: few; V: TRBV3-1; J: TRBJ2-3; CDR3: CASFYGTSDTQYF; DNA: TGTGCCAGTTTCTACGGGACTAGCGATACGCAGTATTTT
D: .; size: few; V: TRBV24-1; J: TRBJ2-3; CDR3: CATSDFASPDTQYF; DNA: TGTGCCACCAGTGATTTCGCTAGCCCAGATACGCAGTATTTT
D: TRBD2; size: .; V: TRBV7-2; J: TRBJ2-5; CDR3: CASSSLAGGRGETQYF; DNA: TGTGCCAGCAGCTCCCTAGCGGGGGGGAGGGGCGAGACCCAGTACTTC
D: .; size: few; V: TRBV7-3; J: TRBJ1-1; CDR3: CASSPVLAVEAFF; DNA: TGTGCCAGCAGCCCCGTCTTAGCAGTTGAAGCTTTCTTT
D: .; size: .; V: TRBV7-2; J: TRBJ1-1; CDR3: CASSRRDGGVTEAFF; DNA: TGTGCCAGCAGCAGACGGGATGGCGGGGTAACTGAAGCTTTCTTT
D: .; size: .; V: TRBV7-9; J: TRBJ2-7; CDR3: CASSLQPYEQYF; DNA: TGTGCCAGCAGCTTGCAGCCCTACGAGCAGTACTTC
D: .; size: few; V: TRBV5-1; J: TRBJ2-1; CDR3: CASSASGANEQFF; DNA: TGCGCCAGCAGCGCGTCCGGGGCTAATGAGCAGTTCTTC
D: .; size: .; V: TRBV10-3; J: TRBJ2-1; CDR3: CAILAHHNEQFF; DNA: TGTGCCATCTTAGCCCACCACAATGAGCAGTTCTTC
D: .; size: .; V: TRBV14; J: TRBJ1-2; CDR3: CASSPLGRAGYYGYTF; DNA: TGTGCCAGCAGCCCCCTCGGTCGGGCAGGGTACTATGGCTACACCTTC
D: .; size: .; V: TRBV4-3; J: TRBJ2-3; CDR3: CASSQDTQTYTQYF; DNA: TGCGCCAGCAGCCAAGATACCCAAACCTATACGCAGTATTTT
D: .; size: .; V: TRBV5-1; J: TRBJ1-2; CDR3: CASSNRVGYGYTF; DNA: TGCGCCAGCAGTAACAGGGTCGGCTATGGCTACACCTTC
D: .; size: .; V: TRBV12-3/TRBV12-4; J: TRBJ1-1; CDR3: CASNQGFSEAFF; DNA: TGTGCCAGCAATCAGGGATTCTCTGAAGCTTTCTTT
D: TRBD1; size: .; V: TRBV5-1; J: TRBJ2-1; CDR3: CASSLQGAGNEQFF; DNA: TGCGCCAGCAGCTTACAGGGGGCGGGTAATGAGCAGTTCTTC
D: .; size: .; V: TRBV6-5; J: TRBJ1-5; CDR3: CASSYSTPSNQPQHF; DNA: TGTGCCAGCAGCTACAGTACTCCTAGCAATCAGCCCCAGCATTTT